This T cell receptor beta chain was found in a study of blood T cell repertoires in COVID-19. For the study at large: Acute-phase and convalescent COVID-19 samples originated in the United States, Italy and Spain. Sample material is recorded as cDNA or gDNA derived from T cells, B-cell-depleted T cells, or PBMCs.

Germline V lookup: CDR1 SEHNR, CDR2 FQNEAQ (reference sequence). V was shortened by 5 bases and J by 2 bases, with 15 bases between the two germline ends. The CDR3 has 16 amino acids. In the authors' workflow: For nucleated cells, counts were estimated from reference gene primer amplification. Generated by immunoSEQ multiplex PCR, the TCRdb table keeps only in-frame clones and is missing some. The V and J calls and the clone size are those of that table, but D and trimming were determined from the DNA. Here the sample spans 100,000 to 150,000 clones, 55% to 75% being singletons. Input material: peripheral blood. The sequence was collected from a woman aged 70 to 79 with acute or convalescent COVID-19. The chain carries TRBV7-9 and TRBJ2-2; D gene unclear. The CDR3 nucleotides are TGTGCCAGCAGCCCCAAAGCCACGGTTAACACCGGGGAGCTGTTTTTT. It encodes CASSPKATVNTGELFF.